Listed here are 11 T cell receptor beta chains from one sample, sequenced in a study of blood T cell repertoires in COVID-19. Produced via immunoSEQ multiplex PCR; TCRdb's table is partial and in-frame only. The sample records 220,000 or so clones, around 83% being singletons. Sequenced: peripheral blood. These TCRs come from a woman in her fifties or sixties with COVID-19, enrolled during active disease.

Concerning this clone: Other nucleotide sequences in the sample specify the same CDR3. This chain joins TRBV6-1 and TRBJ1-3; no clear D. CDR1 is MNHNS, CDR2 SASEGT, per germline. CDR3 length equals 14 residues. The germline V and J ends were trimmed by 3 bases and 1 base, with 7 bases remaining between them. The CDR3 spells CASSDGVSGNTIYF. In nucleotides, the CDR3 is TGTGCCAGCAGTGACGGGGTTTCTGGAAACACCATATATTTT.

This clone appeared many times. The chain recombines TRBV12-5 with TRBJ1-2; possible D gene TRBD1, 5 bases. V lost 3 bases to trimming and J lost 8 bases, with 13 bases between them. The CDR3 consists of 13 residues. The germline gives CDR1 LGHNT, CDR2 FRNRAP. The CDR3 loop is CASGFRDSQGYTF. The CDR3 DNA sequence: TGTGCTAGTGGTTTCCGGGACTCTCAGGGCTACACCTTC. The full variable domain, rest sourced from reference TRBV12-5 and TRBJ1-2, is DARVTQTPRHKVTEMGQEVTMRCQPILGHNTVFWYRQTMMQGLELLAYFRNRAPLDDSGMPKDRFSAEMPDATLATLKIQPSEPRDSAVYFCASGFRDSQGYTFGSGTRLTVV.

The chain has TRBV4-1 and TRBJ2-3, with 13 bases fitting TRBD2. With 3 bases clipped from V and 2 bases from J, the junction kept 2 bases outside the gene matches. CDR1 MGHRA and CDR2 YSYEKL come from the germline V gene. This CDR3 contains 16 residues. The CDR3 reads CASSQGLAGFTDTQYF. CDR3 sequence (DNA): TGCGCCAGCAGCCAGGGACTAGCGGGGTTCACAGATACGCAGTATTTT.

In this sample, this clone turned up once. The chain combines TRBV27 with TRBJ1-1; D unclear. The CDR3 is 11 residues long. Per germline, CDR1 MNHEY and CDR2 SMNVEV (reference sequence). Trimming removed 3 bases at V and 7 bases at J, with 6 bases between. The CDR3 DNA follows: TGTGCCAGCAGTTTTGGCGGTGAAGCTTTCTTT. Encoded protein: CASSFGGEAFF.

V is TRBV5-6 and J is TRBJ1-2; a weak D match, TRBD1 (6 bases). CDR3 length: 12 residues. V lost 6 bases and J lost 8, with 14 bases in between. Germline loops: CDR1 SGHDT, CDR2 YYEEEE. The chain's CDR3 is CASKLTGFGYTF. The CDR3 nucleotides read TGTGCCAGCAAGCTAACAGGGTTCGGCTACACCTTC.

The V call is TRBV5-1, the J call TRBJ2-5, with 7 bases identical to TRBD1. Per germline, CDR1 SGHRS and CDR2 YFSETQ. This CDR3 spans 14 amino acids. Trimming at V came to 1 base and at J to 4 bases, leaving 4 bases not matched to a gene. The CDR3 region is CASSLTGVGETQYF. For the CDR3, the DNA is TGCGCCAGCAGCTTGACAGGGGTCGGAGAGACCCAGTACTTC.

The chain joins TRBV30 to TRBJ2-3; 11 bases are shared with TRBD1. Germline CDR1 and CDR2: GTSNPN and SVGIG (reference sequence). The CDR3 spans 14 residues. Unmatched junction bases numbered 0, after V lost 1 base and J lost 3 bases. The CDR3 region has the DNA TGTGCCTGGAGTGGGGACAGGGGGACAGATACGCAGTATTTT. This gives the protein CAWSGDRGTDTQYF.

The rearrangement links TRBV10-3 to TRBJ2-3; the D is unclear. The CDR3 is made up of 16 amino acids. V lost 0 bases and J lost 2, with 12 bases in between. Per germline, CDR1 ENHRY and CDR2 SYGVKD. CDR3 in DNA: TGTGCCATCAGTGAGTCGAAGGCAGCGATCACAGATACGCAGTATTTT. It codes for CAISESKAAITDTQYF.

The chain carries TRBV10-3 and TRBJ1-6, with a tentative D call TRBD1 (6 bases). Trimming took off 7 bases at V and 6 bases at J, with 10 bases between the two ends. The CDR3 is made up of 13 amino acids. Germline CDR1 is ENHRY and CDR2 is SYGVKD. Here the CDR3 reads CAITQGTNSPLHF. The DNA of the CDR3 is TGTGCCATCACCCAGGGGACTAATTCACCCCTCCACTTT.

This chain links TRBV7-9 with TRBJ1-5, with D perhaps matching TRBD1 (6 bases). The CDR3 is 13 amino acids. Germline lookup yields CDR1 SEHNR and CDR2 FQNEAQ (reference sequence). Between the trimmed V and J ends, which lost 6 bases and 6 bases, there was a span of 12 bases. CDR3 in amino acids: CASSFSQGQPQHF. The CDR3 coding sequence is TGTGCCAGCAGTTTTTCACAGGGTCAGCCCCAGCATTTT.

V usage is TRBV29-1 and J usage is TRBJ1-2, with 7 positions matching TRBD1. The CDR3 is made up of 12 amino acids. CDR1 is SQVTM and CDR2 is ANQGSEA in the germline V gene. V shed 4 bases and J 3 bases; nucleotides not matched to a gene: 2. The CDR3 spells CSVVGTDYGYTF. CDR3 nucleotides: TGCAGCGTTGTAGGGACAGACTATGGCTACACCTTC.